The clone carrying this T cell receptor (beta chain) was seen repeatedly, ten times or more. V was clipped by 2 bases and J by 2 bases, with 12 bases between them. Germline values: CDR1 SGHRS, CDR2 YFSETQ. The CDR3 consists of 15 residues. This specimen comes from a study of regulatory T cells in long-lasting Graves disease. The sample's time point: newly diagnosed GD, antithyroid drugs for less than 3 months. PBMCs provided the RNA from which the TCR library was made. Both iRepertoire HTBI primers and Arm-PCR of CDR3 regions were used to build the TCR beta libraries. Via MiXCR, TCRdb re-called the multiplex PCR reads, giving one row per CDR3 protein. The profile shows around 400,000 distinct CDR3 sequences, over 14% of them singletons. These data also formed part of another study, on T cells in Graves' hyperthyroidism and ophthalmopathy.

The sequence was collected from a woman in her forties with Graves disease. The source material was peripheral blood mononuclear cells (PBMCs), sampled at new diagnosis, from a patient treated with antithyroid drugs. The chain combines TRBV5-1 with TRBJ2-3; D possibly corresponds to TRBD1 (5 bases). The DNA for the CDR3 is TGCGCCAGCAGCTTTAAGGGGTCCCTCACAGATACGCAGTATTTT. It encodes CASSFKGSLTDTQYF.